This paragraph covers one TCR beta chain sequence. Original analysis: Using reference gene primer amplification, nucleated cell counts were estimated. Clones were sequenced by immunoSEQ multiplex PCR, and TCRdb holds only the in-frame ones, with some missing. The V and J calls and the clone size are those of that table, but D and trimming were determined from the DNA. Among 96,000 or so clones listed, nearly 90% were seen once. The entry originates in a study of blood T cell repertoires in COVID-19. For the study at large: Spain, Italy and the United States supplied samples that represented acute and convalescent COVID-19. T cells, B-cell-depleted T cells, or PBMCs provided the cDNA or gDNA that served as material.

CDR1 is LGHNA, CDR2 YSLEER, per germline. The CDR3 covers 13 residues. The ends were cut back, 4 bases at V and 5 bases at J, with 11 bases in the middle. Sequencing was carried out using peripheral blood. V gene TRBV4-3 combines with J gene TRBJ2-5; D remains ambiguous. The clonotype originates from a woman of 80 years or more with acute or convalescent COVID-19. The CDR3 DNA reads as TGCGCCAGCAGCCCGTTTTACGGGGAGACCCAGTACTTC. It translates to CASSPFYGETQYF.